This T cell receptor (beta chain) was recovered during a study of blood T cell repertoires in COVID-19. About the study: Samples representing acute and convalescent COVID-19 were sourced from the United States, Italy and Spain. From T cells, B-cell-depleted T cells, or PBMCs came the material, which was cDNA or gDNA.

Study processing details: Nucleated cell counts were estimated from reference gene primer amplification. Generated by immunoSEQ multiplex PCR, the TCRdb table keeps only in-frame clones and is missing some. From that table come the V and J calls and clone size; the DNA was used to work out D and trimming. The sample holds approximately 150,000 clones, over 75% seen once. Germline loops: CDR1 SGHDT, CDR2 YYEEEE. V shed 0 bases, J shed 7 bases, and the junction held 11 bases outside the gene matches. CDR3 length: 16 amino acids. This receptor was obtained from a man aged 65 to 85 with active COVID-19. This chain joins TRBV5-6 and TRBJ2-5, with 8 bases identical to TRBD1. The sequenced sample was peripheral blood. This CDR3 reads CASSLGNRGAMGTQYF. CDR3 DNA: TGTGCCAGCAGCTTGGGAAACAGGGGGGCCATGGGGACCCAGTACTTC.